A selection of T cell receptor beta chains follows, all from one sample in a study of cytomegalovirus exposure and HLA in healthy donors. Assay: immunoSEQ multiplex PCR; the TCRdb copy retains only in-frame clones and omits some. The data hold 150,000 to 200,000 clones, with 65% to 90% observed a single time. Sequenced: PBMCs. These receptors all come from a man aged 45-65 years in good health and CMV-seropositive. Each CDR3 is given with its conserved first and last residue. The order of the fields is D gene, V gene, CDR3 protein. The D gene is left open where the match is weak.

TRBD2	TRBV30	CAWIPGGAYEQYF
-	TRBV7-2	CASSSLIIRGTGELFF
-	TRBV6-4	CASSDSATISYNEQFF
-	TRBV6-6	CASSYQGTTEAFF
TRBD1	TRBV19	CASSLRDSRISTSTDTQYF
TRBD1	TRBV19	CASSIRQGVRYGYTF
TRBD1	TRBV6-5	CASSYLTGYEQYF
-	TRBV28	CASIKGGKETQYF
TRBD2	TRBV11-2	CASSLFGTSGGGTDTQYF
-	TRBV29-1	CSVERMGAQGALEAFF
TRBD2	TRBV7-9	CASAYMGGSPDTQYF
TRBD1	TRBV11-3	CASSAGQDNEQFF
-	TRBV6-1	CASSEAQSSYEQYF